This note documents a single T cell receptor (beta chain) sequence. CDR1 and CDR2 (germline): SQVTM, ANQGSEA. The CDR3 runs 13 residues. Trimming took off 4 bases at V and 6 bases at J, with 14 bases between the two ends. The data derive from a study of technical replicates of blood from a handful of donors. Assay used: immunoSEQ multiplex PCR; TCRdb lists only in-frame clones, some missing. The sample lists 55,000 to 65,000 clones, approximately 92% occurring once. This chain links TRBV29-1 with TRBJ2-3, with no clear D. Sequencing input: PBMCs. This TCR came from a human donor in good health. Some clones in this sample may be carry-over from other donors' samples. The CDR3 region is CSVATRVSDTQYF. The CDR3 nucleotides read TGCAGCGTTGCCACCCGGGTTTCGGATACGCAGTATTTT.